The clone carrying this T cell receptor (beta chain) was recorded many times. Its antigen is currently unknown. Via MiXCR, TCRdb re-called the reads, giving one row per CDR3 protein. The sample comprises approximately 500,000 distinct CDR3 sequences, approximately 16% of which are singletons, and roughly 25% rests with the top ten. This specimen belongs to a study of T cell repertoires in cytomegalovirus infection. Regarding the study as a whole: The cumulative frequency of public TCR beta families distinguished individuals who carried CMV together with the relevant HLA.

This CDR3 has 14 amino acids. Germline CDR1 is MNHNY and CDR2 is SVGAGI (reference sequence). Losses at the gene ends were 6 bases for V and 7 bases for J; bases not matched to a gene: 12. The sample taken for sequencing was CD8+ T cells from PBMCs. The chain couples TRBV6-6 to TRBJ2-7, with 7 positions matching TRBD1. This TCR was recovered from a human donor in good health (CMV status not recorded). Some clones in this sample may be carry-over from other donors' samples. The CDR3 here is CASSQPGQVREQYF. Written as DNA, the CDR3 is TGTGCCAGCAGCCAACCTGGACAGGTTAGGGAGCAGTACTTC.